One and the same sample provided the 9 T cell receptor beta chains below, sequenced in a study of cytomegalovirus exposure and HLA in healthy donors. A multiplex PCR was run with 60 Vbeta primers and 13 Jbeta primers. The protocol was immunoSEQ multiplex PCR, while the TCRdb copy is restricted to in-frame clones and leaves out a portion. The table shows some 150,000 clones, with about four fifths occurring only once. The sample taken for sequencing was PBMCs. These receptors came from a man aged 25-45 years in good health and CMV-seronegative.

The CDR3 region is CASSANTGNFYGYTF. The CDR3, as DNA: TGTGCCAGCAGCGCTAACACCGGGAATTTCTATGGCTACACCTTC. The J gene is TRBJ1-2, the V gene TRBV7-2, with D uncertain. CDR3 length: 15 amino acids. V lost 5 bases and J lost 4, with 17 bases in between. Germline V gives CDR1 SGHTA, CDR2 FQGNSA.

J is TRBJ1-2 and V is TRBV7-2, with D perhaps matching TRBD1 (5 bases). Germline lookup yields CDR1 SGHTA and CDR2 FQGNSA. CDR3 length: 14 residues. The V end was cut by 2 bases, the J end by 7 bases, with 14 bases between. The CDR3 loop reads CASSLNGRAGGYTF. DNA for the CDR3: TGTGCCAGCAGCTTAAACGGCAGGGCCGGTGGCTACACCTTC.

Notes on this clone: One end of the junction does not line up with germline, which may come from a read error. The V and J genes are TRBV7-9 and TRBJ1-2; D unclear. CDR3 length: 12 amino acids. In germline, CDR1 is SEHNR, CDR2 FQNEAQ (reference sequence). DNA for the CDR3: TGTTCCAGCAGCTTAGATTCTTATGGCTACACCTTC. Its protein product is CSSSLDSYGYTF.

CDR3 amino acids: CASSLSGTGGSGSTEAFF. The CDR3 DNA reads as TGTGCCAGCAGCTTGTCCGGGACAGGGGGCTCCGGAAGCACTGAAGCTTTCTTT. V is TRBV5-6 and J is TRBJ1-1, with TRBD1 matching 12 bases. J gave up 4 bases and V 1 base, and 11 bases lay outside the gene matches. CDR1 is SGHDT and CDR2 is YYEEEE in the germline V gene. The CDR3 spans 18 residues.

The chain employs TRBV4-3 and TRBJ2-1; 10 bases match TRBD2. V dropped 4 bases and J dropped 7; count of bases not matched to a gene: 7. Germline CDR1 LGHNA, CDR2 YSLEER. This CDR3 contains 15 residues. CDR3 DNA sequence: TGCGCCAGCAGCCCTCTAGCGGGGGCCTGGAATGAGCAGTTCTTC. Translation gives CASSPLAGAWNEQFF.

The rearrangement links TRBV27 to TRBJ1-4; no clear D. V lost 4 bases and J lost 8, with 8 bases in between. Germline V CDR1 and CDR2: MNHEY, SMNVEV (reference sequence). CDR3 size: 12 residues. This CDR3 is CASSSTGEKLFF. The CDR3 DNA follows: TGTGCCAGCAGTTCAACGGGAGAAAAACTGTTTTTT.

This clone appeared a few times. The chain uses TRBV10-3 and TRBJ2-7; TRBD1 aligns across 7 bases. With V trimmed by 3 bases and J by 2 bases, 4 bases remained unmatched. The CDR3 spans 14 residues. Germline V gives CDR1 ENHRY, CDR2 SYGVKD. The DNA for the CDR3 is TGTGCCATCAGTGAAGGACAGGACACCTACGAGCAGTACTTC. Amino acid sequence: CAISEGQDTYEQYF.

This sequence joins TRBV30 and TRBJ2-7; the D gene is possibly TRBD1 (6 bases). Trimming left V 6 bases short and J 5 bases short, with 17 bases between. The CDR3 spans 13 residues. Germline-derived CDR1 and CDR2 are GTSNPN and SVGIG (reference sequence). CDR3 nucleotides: TGTGCCTGCGGGTCTAGGGGGTGGGACGAGCAGTACTTC. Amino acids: CACGSRGWDEQYF.

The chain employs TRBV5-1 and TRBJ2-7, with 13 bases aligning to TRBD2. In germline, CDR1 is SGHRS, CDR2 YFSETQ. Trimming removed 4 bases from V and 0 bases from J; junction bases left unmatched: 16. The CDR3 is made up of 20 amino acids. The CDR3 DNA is TGCGCCAGCAGCCAGGGACTAGCGGGAACTATTCTTTCCCGCTCCTACGAGCAGTACTTC. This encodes CASSQGLAGTILSRSYEQYF. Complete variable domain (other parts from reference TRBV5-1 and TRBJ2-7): KAGVTQTPRYLIKTRGQQVTLSCSPISGHRSVSWYQQTPGQGLQFLFEYFSETQRNKGNFPGRFSGRQFSNSRSEMNVSTLELGDSALYLCASSQGLAGTILSRSYEQYFGPGTRLTVT.